This T cell receptor (beta chain) emerged from a study of blood T cell repertoires in COVID-19. On the study more broadly: Material from acute and convalescent COVID-19 was sourced from the United States, Italy and Spain. T cells, B-cell-depleted T cells, or PBMCs supplied cDNA or gDNA.

Individuals aged about 18 to 95 years were recruited from fewer than 25 US areas. Researchers sorted participants into cohorts using their self-reported clinical history. Germline CDR1 reads SGHTA; CDR2 reads FQGNSA. CDR3 length: 15 residues. V was cut by 5 bases and J by 0 bases, with 10 bases left in between. Some clones are missing from TCRdb's copy, which holds only in-frame ones; the method was immunoSEQ multiplex PCR. The sample holds about 220,000 clones; 70% to 90% are singletons and the top ten take 3.5% to 4.5%. Material: PBMCs or T cells enriched from blood (not recorded which). The chain employs TRBV7-2 and TRBJ2-2; perhaps TRBD1 as D (5 bases). This receptor was identified in a woman aged 35 to 49 with acute COVID-19. In DNA, the CDR3 is TGTGCCAGCAGCGCAACAGGCGCGAACACCGGGGAGCTGTTTTTT. This encodes CASSATGANTGELFF.